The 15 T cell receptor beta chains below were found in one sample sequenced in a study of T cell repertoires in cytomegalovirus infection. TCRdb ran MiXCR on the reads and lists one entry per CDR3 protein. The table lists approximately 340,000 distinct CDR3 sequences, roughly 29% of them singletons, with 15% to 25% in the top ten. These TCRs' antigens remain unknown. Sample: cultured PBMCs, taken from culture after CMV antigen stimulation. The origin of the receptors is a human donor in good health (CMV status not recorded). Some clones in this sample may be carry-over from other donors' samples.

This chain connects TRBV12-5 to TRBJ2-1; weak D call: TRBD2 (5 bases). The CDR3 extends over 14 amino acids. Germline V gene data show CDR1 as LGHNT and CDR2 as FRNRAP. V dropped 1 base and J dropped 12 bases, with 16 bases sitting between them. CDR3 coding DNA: TGTGCTAGTGGTTTGGGAGGACTGGCATCAGCGCAGTTCTTC. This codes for CASGLGGLASAQFF.

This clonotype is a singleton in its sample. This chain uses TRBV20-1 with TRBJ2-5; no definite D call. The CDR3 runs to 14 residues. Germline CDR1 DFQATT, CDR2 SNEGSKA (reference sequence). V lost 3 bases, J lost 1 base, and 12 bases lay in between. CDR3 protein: CSARSTNTQETQYF. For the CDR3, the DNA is TGCAGTGCTAGGTCAACGAATACCCAAGAGACCCAGTACTTC.

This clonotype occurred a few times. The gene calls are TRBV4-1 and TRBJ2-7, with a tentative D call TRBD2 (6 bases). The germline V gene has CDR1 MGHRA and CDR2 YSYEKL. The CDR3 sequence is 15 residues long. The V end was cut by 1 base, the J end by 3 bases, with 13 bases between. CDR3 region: CASSQAGDLGYEQYF. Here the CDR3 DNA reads TGCGCCAGCAGCCAAGCCGGGGACTTGGGCTACGAGCAGTACTTC.

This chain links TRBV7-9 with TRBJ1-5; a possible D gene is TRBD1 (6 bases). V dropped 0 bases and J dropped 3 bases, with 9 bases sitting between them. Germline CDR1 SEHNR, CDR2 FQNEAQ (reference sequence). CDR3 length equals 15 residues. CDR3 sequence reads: CASSLAGGLNQPQHF. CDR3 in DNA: TGTGCCAGCAGCTTAGCCGGGGGCCTCAATCAGCCCCAGCATTTT.

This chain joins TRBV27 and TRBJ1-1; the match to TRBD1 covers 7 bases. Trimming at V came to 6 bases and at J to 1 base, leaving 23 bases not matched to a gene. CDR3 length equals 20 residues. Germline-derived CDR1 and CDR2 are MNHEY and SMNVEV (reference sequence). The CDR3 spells CASSPPGTELISVKNTEAFF. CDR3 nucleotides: TGTGCCAGCAGCCCACCCGGGACAGAACTGATATCTGTTAAGAACACTGAAGCTTTCTTT.

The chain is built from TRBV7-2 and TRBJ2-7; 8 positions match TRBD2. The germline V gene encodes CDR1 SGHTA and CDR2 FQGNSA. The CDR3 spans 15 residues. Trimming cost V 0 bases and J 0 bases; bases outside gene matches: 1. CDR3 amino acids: CASSLASGVSYEQYF. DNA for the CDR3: TGTGCCAGCAGCTTAGCTAGCGGGGTCTCCTACGAGCAGTACTTC.

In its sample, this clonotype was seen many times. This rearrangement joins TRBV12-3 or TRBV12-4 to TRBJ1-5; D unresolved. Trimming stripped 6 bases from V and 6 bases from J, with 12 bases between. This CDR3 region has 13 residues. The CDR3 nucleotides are TGTGCCAGCAGCCTCAACGGCGGTCAGCCCCAGCATTTT. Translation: CASSLNGGQPQHF.

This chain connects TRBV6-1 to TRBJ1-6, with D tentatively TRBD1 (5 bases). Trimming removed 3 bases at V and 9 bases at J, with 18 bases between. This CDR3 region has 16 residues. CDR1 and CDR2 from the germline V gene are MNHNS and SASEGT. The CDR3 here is CASSESLRGRGSPLHF. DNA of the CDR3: TGTGCCAGCAGTGAGAGTCTCAGAGGGAGGGGTTCACCCCTCCACTTT.

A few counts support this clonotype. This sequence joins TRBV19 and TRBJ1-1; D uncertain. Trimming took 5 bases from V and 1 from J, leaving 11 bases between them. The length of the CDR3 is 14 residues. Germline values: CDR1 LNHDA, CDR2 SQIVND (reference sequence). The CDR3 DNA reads TGTGCCAGTAGTTTCGGGCCCAGGAACACTGAAGCTTTCTTT. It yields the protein CASSFGPRNTEAFF.

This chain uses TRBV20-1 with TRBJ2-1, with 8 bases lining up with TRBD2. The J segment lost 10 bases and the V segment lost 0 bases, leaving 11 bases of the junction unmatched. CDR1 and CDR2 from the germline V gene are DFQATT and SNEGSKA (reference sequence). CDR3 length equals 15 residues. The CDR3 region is CSARDSGGASFEQFF. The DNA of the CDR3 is TGCAGTGCTAGAGATTCCGGGGGGGCCTCCTTCGAGCAGTTCTTC.

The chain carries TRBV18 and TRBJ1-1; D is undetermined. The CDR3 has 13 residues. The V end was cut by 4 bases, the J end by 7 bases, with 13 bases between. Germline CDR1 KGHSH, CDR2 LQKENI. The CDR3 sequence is CASSQLTLIEAFF. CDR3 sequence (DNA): TGTGCCAGCTCACAATTAACCCTGATTGAAGCTTTCTTT.

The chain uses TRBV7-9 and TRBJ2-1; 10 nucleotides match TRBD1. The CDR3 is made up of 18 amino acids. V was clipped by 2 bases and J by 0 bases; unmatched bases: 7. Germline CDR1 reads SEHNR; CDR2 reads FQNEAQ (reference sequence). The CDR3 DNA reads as TGTGCCAGCAGCTTATCGGGACAGGGGTTGAGCTCCTACAATGAGCAGTTCTTC. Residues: CASSLSGQGLSSYNEQFF.

CDR3: CASSLTGTADHGYTF. CDR3 bases: TGTGCCAGCAGCTTAACCGGGACAGCCGACCATGGCTACACCTTC. V and J are TRBV7-3 and TRBJ1-2; TRBD1 matches 7 bases. Looked up from germline, CDR1 is SGHTA and CDR2 is FQGTGA. There are 15 residues in the CDR3. Losses at the gene ends were 0 bases for V and 6 bases for J; bases not matched to a gene: 7.

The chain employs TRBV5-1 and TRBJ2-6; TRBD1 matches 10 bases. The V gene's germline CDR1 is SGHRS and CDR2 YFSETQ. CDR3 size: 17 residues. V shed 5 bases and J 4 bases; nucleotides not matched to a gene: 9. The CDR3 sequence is CASSSGTGEIGANVLTF. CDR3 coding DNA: TGCGCCAGCAGTTCCGGGACAGGGGAGATCGGGGCCAACGTCCTGACTTTC.

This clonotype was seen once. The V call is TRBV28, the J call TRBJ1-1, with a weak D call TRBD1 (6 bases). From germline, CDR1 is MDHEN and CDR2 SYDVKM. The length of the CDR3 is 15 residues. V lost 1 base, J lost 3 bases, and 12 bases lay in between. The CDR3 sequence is CASSLSTGTYTEAFF. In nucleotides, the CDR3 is TGTGCCAGCAGTTTATCCACAGGGACTTACACTGAAGCTTTCTTT. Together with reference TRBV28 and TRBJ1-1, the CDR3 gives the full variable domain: DVKVTQSSRYLVKRTGEKVFLECVQDMDHENMFWYRQDPGLGLRLIYFSYDVKMKEKGDIPEGYSVSREKKERFSLILESASTNQTSMYLCASSLSTGTYTEAFFGQGTRLTVV.